Shown below are 19 T cell receptor beta chains from a single sample sequenced in a study of blood T cell repertoires in COVID-19. The assay was immunoSEQ multiplex PCR, and TCRdb's table has in-frame clones only and misses some. The data hold approximately 97,000 clones, with around 90% observed a single time. Sequencing was carried out using peripheral blood. The receptors were sampled from a man between 45 and 60 years old with active COVID-19.

This clone has only a few counts. This chain links TRBV5-4 with TRBJ2-2, with D possibly being TRBD2 (6 bases). The CDR3 covers 16 residues. From germline, CDR1 is SGHNT and CDR2 YYREEE (reference sequence). V was clipped by 2 bases and J by 1 base, with 12 bases between them. The CDR3 loop reads CASSFPGGGNTGELFF. The CDR3 DNA reads as TGTGCCAGCAGCTTCCCTGGGGGAGGGAACACCGGGGAGCTGTTTTTT.

The V call is TRBV6-5, the J call TRBJ2-3; tentatively, D is TRBD2 (6 bases). Trimming stripped 4 bases from V and 0 bases from J, with 14 bases between. This CDR3 has 16 amino acids. Germline CDR1 is MNHEY and CDR2 is SVGAGI. CDR3 coding DNA: TGTGCCAGCAGTTCCCGCGGGGTCCCTAGCACAGATACGCAGTATTTT. Amino acid sequence: CASSSRGVPSTDTQYF.

The chain recombines TRBV19 with TRBJ1-5; D is possibly TRBD1 (5 bases). The germline gives CDR1 LNHDA, CDR2 SQIVND (reference sequence). The CDR3 extends over 14 amino acids. The V and J ends lost 0 bases and 6 bases respectively, with 9 bases between them. The CDR3, as DNA: TGTGCCAGTAGTATAGACAGGGAGGGTCAGCCCCAGCATTTT. It specifies CASSIDREGQPQHF.

The chain is built from TRBV18 and TRBJ2-1; weak D call: TRBD2 (5 bases). V was trimmed by 2 bases and J by 0 bases, leaving 8 bases between them. Germline assignment: CDR1 KGHSH and CDR2 LQKENI. CDR3 size: 15 residues. The CDR3 here is CASSPTGSSYNEQFF. CDR3 coding DNA: TGTGCCAGCTCACCAACTGGGAGCTCCTACAATGAGCAGTTCTTC.

CDR3 DNA sequence: TGCGCCAGCAGCCAAGATTCCCGCGGGGGAACTAATGAAAAACTGTTTTTT. Translation gives CASSQDSRGGTNEKLFF. The V gene is TRBV4-1, the J gene TRBJ1-4, with D possibly TRBD1 on 5 matching bases. V was clipped by 0 bases and J by 1 base, with 12 bases between them. The CDR3 is made up of 17 amino acids. Germline CDR1 and CDR2: MGHRA and YSYEKL.

The chain links TRBV27 to TRBJ1-2; 8 bases match TRBD1. J gave up 3 bases and V 4 bases, and 10 bases lay outside the gene matches. From germline, CDR1 is MNHEY and CDR2 SMNVEV (reference sequence). This CDR3 has 16 residues. CDR3 sequence (DNA): TGTGCCAGCAGTTCACTTCTGGACAGGGAATACTATGGCTACACCTTC. Translation gives CASSSLLDREYYGYTF.

This clone turned up a few times. Within the sample, other DNA sequences also encode this same CDR3. This chain connects TRBV7-2 to TRBJ2-2, with D uncertain. From germline, CDR1 is SGHTA and CDR2 FQGNSA. Deletions cut 4 bases from V and 5 bases from J, with 5 bases between. The CDR3 is 12 residues long. The CDR3 nucleotides read TGTGCCAGCAGCTCAGATACCGGGGAGCTGTTTTTT. Amino acid sequence: CASSSDTGELFF.

Comment on this clone: Other nucleotide sequences from this sample produce the same CDR3. V is TRBV6-1 and J is TRBJ2-7; unclear D gene. V was clipped by 1 base and J by 4 bases, with 5 bases between them. The CDR3 spans 12 residues. Looked up from germline, CDR1 is MNHNS and CDR2 is SASEGT. The CDR3 loop reads CASSEDIYEQYF. As DNA, the CDR3 is TGTGCCAGCAGTGAAGACATTTACGAGCAGTACTTC.

V gene TRBV6-2 or TRBV6-3 combines with J gene TRBJ2-5, with TRBD2 identical over 11 bases. The CDR3 has 15 amino acids. In germline, CDR1 is MNHEY, CDR2 SVGEGT. Trimming at V came to 5 bases and at J to 5 bases, leaving 7 bases not matched to a gene. The CDR3 sequence: CASSLTIAGGETQYF. CDR3 DNA: TGTGCCAGCAGTCTGACTATAGCGGGGGGGGAGACCCAGTACTTC.

The J gene is TRBJ1-4, the V gene TRBV12-3 or TRBV12-4, with a weak D call TRBD1 (6 bases). The CDR3 is 13 amino acids. The V gene lost 7 bases and the J gene lost 12 bases, with 18 bases spanning the gap. In nucleotides, the CDR3 is TGTGCCAGCAAAGTGAACTGGGAGGGGGAACTGTTTTTT. It translates to CASKVNWEGELFF.

J is TRBJ2-3 and V is TRBV7-2; 8 bases are shared with TRBD2. Germline V gene lookup returns CDR1 SGHTA and CDR2 FQGNSA. The junction had 10 bases not matched to a gene; V was cut back by 2 bases and J by 6 bases. This CDR3 region has 16 residues. The CDR3 DNA follows: TGTGCCAGCAGCTTAATGGGCGGGGGGCCCTTTGATACGCAGTATTTT. This gives the protein CASSLMGGGPFDTQYF.

The chain couples TRBV5-1 to TRBJ1-2; D might be TRBD1 (6 bases). CDR3 length: 14 amino acids. Germline CDR1 SGHRS, CDR2 YFSETQ. V shed 0 bases and J shed 1 base, with 7 bases lying between them. CDR3 amino acids: CASSLDRVNYGYTF. For the CDR3, the DNA is TGCGCCAGCAGCTTGGACAGGGTTAACTATGGCTACACCTTC.

This clone occurred a few times. This chain uses TRBV30 with TRBJ1-3; D not certain. The CDR3 is made up of 14 amino acids. Trimming took off 4 bases at V and 0 bases at J, with 10 bases between the two ends. Germline-derived CDR1 and CDR2 are GTSNPN and SVGIG (reference sequence). CDR3 loop: CAWIRSSSGNTIYF. CDR3 nucleotide sequence: TGTGCCTGGATTCGGTCCTCCTCTGGAAACACCATATATTTT.

V and J are TRBV7-2 and TRBJ2-3, with D perhaps matching TRBD2 (5 bases). CDR1 is SGHTA and CDR2 is FQGNSA in the germline V gene. This CDR3 is 14 amino acids long. Trimming took off 5 bases at V and 0 bases at J, with 9 bases between the two ends. The DNA for the CDR3 is TGTGCCAGCAGCCTTAGCGCCAGCACAGATACGCAGTATTTT. Translating gives CASSLSASTDTQYF.

The chain recombines TRBV20-1 with TRBJ1-1; no reliable D call. The CDR3 extends over 11 amino acids. V lost 7 bases and J lost 3, with 9 bases in between. Germline V gives CDR1 DFQATT, CDR2 SNEGSKA (reference sequence). The CDR3 loop is CSVTTHTEAFF. CDR3 bases: TGCAGTGTTACTACTCACACTGAAGCTTTCTTT.

The chain links TRBV5-1 to TRBJ2-7; 8 positions match TRBD1. With 1 base clipped from V and 1 base from J, the junction kept 7 bases outside the gene matches. CDR3 length: 16 residues. Germline loops: CDR1 SGHRS, CDR2 YFSETQ. CDR3 sequence: CASSLSPGTGSYEQYF. The CDR3 coding sequence is TGCGCCAGCAGCTTGTCCCCCGGGACAGGATCCTACGAGCAGTACTTC.

The gene calls are TRBV20-1 and TRBJ2-3, with TRBD2 matching 7 bases. CDR3 length equals 15 residues. With V trimmed by 3 bases and J by 1 base, 7 bases remained unmatched. Germline CDR1 DFQATT, CDR2 SNEGSKA (reference sequence). The CDR3, as DNA: TGCAGTGCTAGTGGAAGCGGGGTCCGCACAGATACGCAGTATTTT. Translated, it gives CSASGSGVRTDTQYF.

The table lists this clone with a few counts. The V gene is TRBV9, the J gene TRBJ1-2, with D perhaps TRBD1 (6 bases). The CDR3 has 12 amino acids. Germline V lookup: CDR1 SGDLS, CDR2 YYNGEE. Trimming took off 4 bases at V and 10 bases at J, with 14 bases between the two ends. CDR3 amino acids: CASSRRTDNYTF. The CDR3 DNA sequence: TGTGCCAGCAGCAGACGGACAGACAACTACACCTTC.

This clone showed up just once. V is TRBV12-2 and J is TRBJ1-5; the D call of TRBD1 is as the table states it, not checked on the DNA. TRBV12-2 represents a pseudogene. The CDR3 has 16 residues. The CDR3 DNA is TGTGCAAGTCGCTTAGACTGTCAGGGGCATTATCAGCCCCAGCATTTT. Residues: CASRLDCQGHYQPQHF.